The TCR beta chain under discussion was sequenced for a study of shared clonotypes between healthy human individuals. On sorted subsets, replicate PCRs used roughly 190 ng DNA, or 25,000 to 35,000 T cell genomes. Only in-frame clones appear in the TCRdb table, and some are missing; sequencing was by immunoSEQ multiplex PCR. The table shows roughly 2.1 million clones, with about 92% occurring only once. Naive CD8 isolation took CD45RO-negative cells positively selected for CCR7 and excluded terminally differentiated effector memory CD45RA+ cells. The sample consisted of naive CD8+ T cells from PBMCs. The receptor was isolated from a man aged 18 to 30 in good health. Some clones in this sample may be carry-over from other donors' samples.

CDR3 in DNA: TGTGCCAGCAGCCCCCCGGGGGGGCTCTCCTACAATGAGCAGTTCTTC. Protein: CASSPPGGLSYNEQFF. The rearrangement links TRBV7-9 to TRBJ2-1, with 8 bases aligning to TRBD2. Per the germline V gene, CDR1 is SEHNR and CDR2 is FQNEAQ (reference sequence). After removal of 5 bases from V and 0 bases from J, the junction contained 6 bases not matched to a gene. The CDR3 sequence is 16 residues long.